The entry that follows covers one T cell receptor (beta chain) sequence. Its antigen is undetermined. The germline CDR1 and CDR2 sequences are SGHRS and YFSETQ. Trimming removed 1 base from V and 1 base from J, with 2 bases in between. The CDR3 sequence is 12 residues long. The sample is drawn from a study of PD-1 blockade in classical Hodgkin lymphoma. The time point is: cycle 4 day 1 (C4D1), after 5 to 7 weeks of nivolumab. There was relapse after autologous stem cell transplantation in every patient, and there was variation in brentuximab vedotin exposure. The best responses consisted of complete response, partial response or progressive disease. TCRdb's copy holds only in-frame clones and misses some; the assay was immunoSEQ multiplex PCR. The sample includes tens of thousands of clones, about 90% of them seen just once. Overall study findings and caveats: Although disease activity or prior therapy may be involved, causes of the repertoire differences remain undefined.

The sequencing here drew on peripheral blood mononuclear cells (PBMCs), taken before the fourth cycle of nivolumab. The chain uses TRBV5-1 and TRBJ1-1; D remains unclear. This receptor was obtained from a human donor with classical Hodgkin lymphoma. The CDR3 DNA reads TGCGCCAGCAGCTTGCAGAACACTGAAGCTTTCTTT. As protein: CASSLQNTEAFF. Based on the CDR3 plus reference TRBV5-1 and TRBJ1-1, the full variable domain is KAGVTQTPRYLIKTRGQQVTLSCSPISGHRSVSWYQQTPGQGLQFLFEYFSETQRNKGNFPGRFSGRQFSNSRSEMNVSTLELGDSALYLCASSLQNTEAFFGQGTRLTVV.